The rows below give T cell receptor beta chains drawn from one sample of a study of blood T cell repertoires in COVID-19. Only in-frame clones appear in the TCRdb table, and some are missing; sequencing was by immunoSEQ multiplex PCR. The sample carries about 84,000 clones, about 73% recorded once. The material sequenced was peripheral blood. All receptors come from a man aged 45-65 years with active or convalescent COVID-19. CDR3s include the opening cysteine and the closing phenylalanine or tryptophan. The size field is filled for only some rows; it gives once, few, many or a size class.

j_call clone_size cdr3_length v_call cdr3_aa
TRBJ1-1 NA 13 TRBV6-5 CASRRQTNTEAFF
TRBJ1-1 NA 14 TRBV12-5 CASGTGPGGTEAFF
TRBJ2-7 NA 16 TRBV4-3 CASSQDPGQGLHEQYF
TRBJ2-2 NA 12 TRBV18 CASSAWTGELFF
TRBJ2-7 NA 14 TRBV6-5 CASSAGGRVYEQYF
TRBJ1-4 NA 15 TRBV6-5 CAGSGTGVIGEKLFF
TRBJ2-1 NA 17 TRBV9 CASGFRERGGSYNEQFF
TRBJ1-1 NA 10 TRBV6-6 CASTGSEAFF
TRBJ1-1 NA 14 TRBV2 CASSEAQGWAEAFF
TRBJ1-2 NA 14 TRBV2 CASSSDRYDYGYTF
TRBJ1-6 NA 16 TRBV9 CASERGDSSYNSPLHF
TRBJ1-6 once 14 TRBV28 CASTWGQWDSPLHF
TRBJ1-1 NA 17 TRBV7-2 CASSFVLTGWRNTEAFF
TRBJ2-7 once 14 TRBV6-5 CATTRGQGAYEQYF
TRBJ2-7 NA 13 TRBV7-9 CASSLGGVAEQYF
TRBJ2-6 NA 19 TRBV27 CASSLRPDRLSSGANVLTF
TRBJ1-3 NA 15 TRBV19 CASSAPTSSGNTIYF
TRBJ1-1 NA 13 TRBV11-2 CASSLTADTEAFF
TRBJ2-1 NA 16 TRBV25-1 CASGRSWRDSYNEQFF
TRBJ1-6 few 17 TRBV4-1 CASSQYGGRERLSTLHF
TRBJ1-2 NA 12 TRBV3-1/TRBV3-2 CASSQQEYGYTF
TRBJ2-3 NA 18 TRBV7-3 CASSSSVNSWAPADTQYF
TRBJ1-1 NA 16 TRBV9 CASSGGQGGLGTEAFF
TRBJ2-5 NA 18 TRBV4-1 CASSQDGSGLGAQETQYF
TRBJ1-2 NA 16 TRBV10-3 CAISESRTGRVDGYTF
TRBJ1-1 NA 15 TRBV5-1 CASSFMGAGATEAFF
TRBJ2-1 NA 17 TRBV11-3 CASSFTTDSSSYNEQFF
TRBJ2-5 NA 11 TRBV20-1 CRTGARETQYF
TRBJ2-3 NA 12 TRBV9 CASSVAEDTQYF
TRBJ2-1 NA 15 TRBV7-3 CASSPGTSVYNEQFF
TRBJ1-5 NA 15 TRBV4-2 CASSQEMGPDLPQHF
TRBJ2-7 NA 11 TRBV30 CAWSVLHEQYF
TRBJ2-7 NA 14 TRBV10-1 CAGRTQLTTYEQYF
TRBJ2-2 few 17 TRBV3-1/TRBV3-2 CASSQGAVRGRTGELFF
TRBJ2-7 NA 14 TRBV29-1 CSVVGVSGLDEQYF
TRBJ2-5 NA 15 TRBV5-1 CASSLLAGVRETQYF
TRBJ2-2 NA 14 TRBV9 CASGRTGGAGELFF
TRBJ1-1 NA 15 TRBV3-1/TRBV3-2 CASSPGQGALIEAFF
TRBJ2-7 NA 15 TRBV19 CASSIVTGGKYEQYF
TRBJ1-3 once 15 TRBV5-4 CASSLRTDLGNTIYF
TRBJ2-5 few 13 TRBV5-4 CASSLQGTETQYF
TRBJ2-7 few 13 TRBV7-3 CASSSYTSYEQYF
TRBJ1-2 NA 14 TRBV19 CASSIGGGTYGYTF
TRBJ1-6 NA 15 TRBV2 CASSFAGAYNSPLHF
TRBJ1-2 many 14 TRBV6-5 CASSQGRGNYGYTF